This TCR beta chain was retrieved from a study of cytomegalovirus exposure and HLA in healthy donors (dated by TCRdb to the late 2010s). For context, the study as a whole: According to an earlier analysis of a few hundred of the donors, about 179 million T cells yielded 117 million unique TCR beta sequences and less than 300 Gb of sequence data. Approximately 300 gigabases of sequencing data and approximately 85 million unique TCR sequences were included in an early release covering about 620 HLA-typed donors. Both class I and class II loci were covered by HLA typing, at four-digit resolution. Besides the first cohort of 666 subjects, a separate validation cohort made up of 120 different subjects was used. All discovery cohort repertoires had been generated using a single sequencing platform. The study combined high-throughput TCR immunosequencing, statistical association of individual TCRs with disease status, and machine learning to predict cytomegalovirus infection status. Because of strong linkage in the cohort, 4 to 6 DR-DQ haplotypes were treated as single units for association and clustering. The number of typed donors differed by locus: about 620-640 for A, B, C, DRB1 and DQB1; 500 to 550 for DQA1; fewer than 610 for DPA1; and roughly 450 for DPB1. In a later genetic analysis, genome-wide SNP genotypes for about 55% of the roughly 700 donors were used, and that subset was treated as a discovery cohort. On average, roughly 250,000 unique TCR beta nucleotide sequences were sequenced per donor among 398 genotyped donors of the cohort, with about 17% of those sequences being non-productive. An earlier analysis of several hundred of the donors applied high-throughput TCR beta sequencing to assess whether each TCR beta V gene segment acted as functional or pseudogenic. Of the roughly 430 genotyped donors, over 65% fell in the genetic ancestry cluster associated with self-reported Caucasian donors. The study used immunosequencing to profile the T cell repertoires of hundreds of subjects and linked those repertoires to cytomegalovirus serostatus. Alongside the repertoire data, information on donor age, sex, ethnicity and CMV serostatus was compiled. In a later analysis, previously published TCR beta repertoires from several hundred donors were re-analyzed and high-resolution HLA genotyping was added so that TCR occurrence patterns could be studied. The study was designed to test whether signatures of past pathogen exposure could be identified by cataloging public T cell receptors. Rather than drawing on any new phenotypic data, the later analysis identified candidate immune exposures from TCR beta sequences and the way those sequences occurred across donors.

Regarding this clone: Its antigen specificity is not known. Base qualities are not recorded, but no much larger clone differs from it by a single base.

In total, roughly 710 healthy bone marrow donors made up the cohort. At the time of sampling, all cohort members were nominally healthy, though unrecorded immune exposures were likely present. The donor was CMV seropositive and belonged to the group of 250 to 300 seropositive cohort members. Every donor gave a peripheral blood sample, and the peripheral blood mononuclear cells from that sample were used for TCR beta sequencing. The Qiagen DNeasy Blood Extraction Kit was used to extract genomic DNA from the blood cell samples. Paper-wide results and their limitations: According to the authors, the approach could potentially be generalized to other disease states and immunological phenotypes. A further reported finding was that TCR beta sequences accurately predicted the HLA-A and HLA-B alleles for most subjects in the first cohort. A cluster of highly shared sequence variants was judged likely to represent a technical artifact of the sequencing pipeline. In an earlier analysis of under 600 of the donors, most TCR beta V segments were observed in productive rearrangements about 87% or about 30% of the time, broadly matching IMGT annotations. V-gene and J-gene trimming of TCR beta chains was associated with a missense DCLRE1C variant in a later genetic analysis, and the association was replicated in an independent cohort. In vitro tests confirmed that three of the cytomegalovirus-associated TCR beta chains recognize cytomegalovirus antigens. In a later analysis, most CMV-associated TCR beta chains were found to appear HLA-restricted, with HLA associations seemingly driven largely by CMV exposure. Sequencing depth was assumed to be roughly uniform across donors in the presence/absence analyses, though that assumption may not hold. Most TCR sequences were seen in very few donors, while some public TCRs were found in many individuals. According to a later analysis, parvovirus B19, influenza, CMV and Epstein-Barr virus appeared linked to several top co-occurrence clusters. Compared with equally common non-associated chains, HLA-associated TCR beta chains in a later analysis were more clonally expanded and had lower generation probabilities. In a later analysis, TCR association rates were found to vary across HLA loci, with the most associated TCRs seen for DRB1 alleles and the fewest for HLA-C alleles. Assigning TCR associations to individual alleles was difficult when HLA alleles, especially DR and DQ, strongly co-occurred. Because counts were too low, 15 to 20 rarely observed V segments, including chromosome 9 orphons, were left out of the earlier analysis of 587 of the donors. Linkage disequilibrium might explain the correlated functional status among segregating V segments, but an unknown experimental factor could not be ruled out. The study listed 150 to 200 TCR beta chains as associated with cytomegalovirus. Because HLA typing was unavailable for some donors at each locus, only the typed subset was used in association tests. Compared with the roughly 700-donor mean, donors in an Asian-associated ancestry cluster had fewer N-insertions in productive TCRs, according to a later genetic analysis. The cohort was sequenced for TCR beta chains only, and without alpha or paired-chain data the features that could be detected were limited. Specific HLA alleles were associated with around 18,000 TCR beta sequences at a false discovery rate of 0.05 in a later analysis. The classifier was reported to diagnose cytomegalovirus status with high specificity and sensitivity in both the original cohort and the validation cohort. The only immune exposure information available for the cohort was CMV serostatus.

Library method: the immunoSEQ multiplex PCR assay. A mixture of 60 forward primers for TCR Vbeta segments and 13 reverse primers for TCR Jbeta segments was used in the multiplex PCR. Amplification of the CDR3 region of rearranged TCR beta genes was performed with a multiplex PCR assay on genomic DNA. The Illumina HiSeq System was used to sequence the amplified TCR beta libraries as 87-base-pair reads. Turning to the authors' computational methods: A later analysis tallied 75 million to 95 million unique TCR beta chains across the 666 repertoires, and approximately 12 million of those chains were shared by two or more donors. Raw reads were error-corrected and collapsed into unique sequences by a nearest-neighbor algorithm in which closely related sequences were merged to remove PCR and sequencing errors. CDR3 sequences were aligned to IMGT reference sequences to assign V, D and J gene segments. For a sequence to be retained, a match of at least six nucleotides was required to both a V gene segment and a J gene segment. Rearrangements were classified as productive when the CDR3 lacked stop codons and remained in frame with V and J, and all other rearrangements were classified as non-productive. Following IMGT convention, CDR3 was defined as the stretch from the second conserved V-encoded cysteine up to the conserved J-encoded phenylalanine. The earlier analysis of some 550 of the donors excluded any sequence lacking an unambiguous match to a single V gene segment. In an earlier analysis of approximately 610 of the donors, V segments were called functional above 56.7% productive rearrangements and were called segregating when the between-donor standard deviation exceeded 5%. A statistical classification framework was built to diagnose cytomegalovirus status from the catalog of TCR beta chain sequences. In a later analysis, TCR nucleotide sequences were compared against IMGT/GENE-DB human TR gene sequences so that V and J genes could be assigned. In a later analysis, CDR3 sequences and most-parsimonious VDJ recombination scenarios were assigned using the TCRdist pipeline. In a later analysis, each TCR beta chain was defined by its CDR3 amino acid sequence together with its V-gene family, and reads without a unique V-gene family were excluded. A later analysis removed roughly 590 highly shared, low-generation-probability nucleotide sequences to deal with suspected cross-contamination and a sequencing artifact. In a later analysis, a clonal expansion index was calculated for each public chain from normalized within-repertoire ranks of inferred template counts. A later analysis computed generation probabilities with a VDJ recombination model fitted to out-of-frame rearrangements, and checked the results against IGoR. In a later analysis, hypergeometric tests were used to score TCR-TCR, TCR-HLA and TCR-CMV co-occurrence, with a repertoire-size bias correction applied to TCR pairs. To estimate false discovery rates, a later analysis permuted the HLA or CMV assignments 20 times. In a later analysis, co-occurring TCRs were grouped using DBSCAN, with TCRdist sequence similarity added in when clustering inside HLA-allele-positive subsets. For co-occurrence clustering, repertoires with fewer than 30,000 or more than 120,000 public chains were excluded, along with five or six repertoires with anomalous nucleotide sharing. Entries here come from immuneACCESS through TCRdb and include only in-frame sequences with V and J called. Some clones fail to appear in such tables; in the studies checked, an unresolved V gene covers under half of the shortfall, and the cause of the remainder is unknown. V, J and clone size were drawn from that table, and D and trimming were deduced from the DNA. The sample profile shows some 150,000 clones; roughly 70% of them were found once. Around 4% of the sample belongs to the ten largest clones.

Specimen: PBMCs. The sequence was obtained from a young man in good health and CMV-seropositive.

The DNA reads TGTGCCAGCAGCTTCGGACGGAGGGATCAGCCCCAGCATTTT. It specifies CASSFGRRDQPQHF. This chain is built from TRBV5-8 and TRBJ1-5; the D gene assignment is ambiguous. The CDR3, cysteine through phenylalanine, is 14 amino acids long. Of all the DNA, just the CDR3 is kept, 42 bases in frame from base 1. V and J lose 2 bases and 5 bases, and a span of 11 bases separates them. In the germline V gene, CDR1 corresponds to SGHTS and CDR2 to YDEGEE.